The clone carrying this T cell receptor (beta chain) was recorded at least ten times. Its antigen is unknown. The sample originates from a study of breast tumors, draining lymph nodes, adjacent tissues. The study's findings and limits: Compared with basal-like, luminal-like tumors shared significantly more repertoire with nontumor tissue.

Samples came from axillary lymph nodes draining the breast cancer. The CDR3 has 15 amino acids. Germline V gives CDR1 DFQATT, CDR2 SNEGSKA (reference sequence). V trimming: 0 bases; J trimming: 2 bases; junction bases outside the gene matches: 6. TCRdb processed the multiplex PCR reads anew with MiXCR; each CDR3 protein has one entry. The top ten hold roughly 3.5% of the sample, which has 120,000 or so distinct CDR3 sequences, 15% to 20% seen once. Sequencing was performed on axillary lymph node tissue. The J gene is TRBJ2-7, the V gene TRBV20-1, with 8 bases matching TRBD2. This clonotype originated in a female donor with breast cancer. Some clones in this sample may be carry-over from other donors' samples. Here the CDR3 reads CSARDGSGGTYEQYF. The CDR3 coding sequence is TGCAGTGCTAGAGATGGGAGCGGGGGCACCTACGAGCAGTACTTC.